These T cell receptor beta chains were read from a single sample in a study of blood T cells in healthy people across ages. TCRdb recomputed calls from the 5' RACE reads with MiXCR, one row per CDR3 protein. The table includes approximately 770,000 distinct CDR3 sequences, about three fifths detected once. The material sequenced was blood. The receptors here all came from a man between 25 and 39 years old in good health. The CDR3 runs from the conserved cysteine through the conserved F or W. The order of the fields is J gene, D gene, V gene, CDR3 protein. The D gene is left open where the match is weak.

TRBJ2-1,NA,TRBV3-1,CASSQEGLVSSYNEQFF
NA,NA,TRBV20-1,CSAPNHRSAGGETQYF
TRBJ2-2,NA,TRBV20-1,CSARARNTGELFF
TRBJ2-7,NA,TRBV7-9,CASSQISEIPYEQYF
TRBJ2-5,NA,TRBV4-2,CASSQESEGVTQYF
TRBJ1-1,NA,TRBV5-1,CASRTGTLAEAFF
TRBJ2-1,NA,TRBV6-2/TRBV6-3,CASSGYEQFF
TRBJ1-2,NA,TRBV28,CASSLGVNYGYTF
TRBJ2-7,TRBD2,TRBV7-2,CASSWGTSGYYEQYF
TRBJ2-1,TRBD2,TRBV7-3,CASSPTGTSGRNEQFF
TRBJ2-5,NA,TRBV7-9,CASSFGSFAQETQYF
TRBJ1-2,NA,TRBV21-1,CASSNGLWDSYDYTF
TRBJ2-1,NA,TRBV29-1,CSVLQEGDEQLF
TRBJ2-5,TRBD2,TRBV3-1,CASSLGLAGLKETQYF
TRBJ1-1,TRBD1,TRBV4-2,CASSPAPGQGEWTEAFF
TRBJ2-1,NA,TRBV9,CASSVDPTGLEQFF
TRBJ2-3,TRBD2,TRBV3-1,CASSQDTGLAGLTDTQYF
TRBJ1-2,NA,TRBV2,CASSGPGRGYTF
TRBJ1-5,NA,TRBV7-6,CASSLFGGLNQPQHF
TRBJ2-7,NA,TRBV10-3,CAIWSGTYNEQYF
TRBJ2-7,NA,TRBV20-1,CSASLRGDGEQYF
NA,TRBD2,TRBV6-2/TRBV6-3,CASSSSGRPYEQYF
TRBJ2-1,TRBD1,TRBV20-1,CSAAQRDRGQNEQFF
TRBJ2-7,TRBD1,TRBV6-6,CASRHQGVGSYEQYF
TRBJ2-5,NA,TRBV7-2,CASSQTGGDETQYF
TRBJ1-6,NA,TRBV20-1,CSARADKDGTPLHF
TRBJ2-6,NA,TRBV7-2,CASTPILSGGVLTF
TRBJ2-5,TRBD2,TRBV4-2,CASSPLGLAGQETQYF
TRBJ1-6,NA,TRBV5-1,CASSKISLVADSSYNSPLHF
TRBJ1-4,NA,TRBV7-9,CASSFSQGPRYVFF
NA,NA,TRBV28,CAVTKGSSYNEQYF
TRBJ2-7,TRBD2,TRBV20-1,CSAPGGTSGSGSYEQYF
TRBJ2-7,TRBD2,TRBV25-1,CASSVAGSSYNEQYF
TRBJ1-1,NA,TRBV27,CASRPREGSTEAFF
TRBJ2-1,TRBD2,TRBV7-2,CASSGTRRYEQFF
NA,NA,TRBV7-8,CASSLVETEETQYF
TRBJ2-7,TRBD2,TRBV29-1,CSVSGGLYEQYF
TRBJ2-3,TRBD1,TRBV20-1,CSASSRDRGMDTQYF
TRBJ2-3,NA,TRBV20-1,CSAFVRSGRVADTQYF
TRBJ1-2,NA,TRBV4-2,CASSQENNYGYTF
TRBJ2-7,TRBD2,TRBV10-3,CAISEGLAYEQYF
TRBJ1-2,NA,TRBV6-1,CASSDTGRQGYTF
TRBJ2-7,NA,TRBV6-2/TRBV6-3,CAIRAQGLGEQYF
TRBJ2-1,NA,TRBV18,CASSGETNEQFF
TRBJ2-5,TRBD2,TRBV20-1,CSGTSGSGGGETQYF
TRBJ1-4,NA,TRBV12-3/TRBV12-4,CASSFSGQKYEKLFF
TRBJ2-1,NA,TRBV2,CASSREGGRVQFF